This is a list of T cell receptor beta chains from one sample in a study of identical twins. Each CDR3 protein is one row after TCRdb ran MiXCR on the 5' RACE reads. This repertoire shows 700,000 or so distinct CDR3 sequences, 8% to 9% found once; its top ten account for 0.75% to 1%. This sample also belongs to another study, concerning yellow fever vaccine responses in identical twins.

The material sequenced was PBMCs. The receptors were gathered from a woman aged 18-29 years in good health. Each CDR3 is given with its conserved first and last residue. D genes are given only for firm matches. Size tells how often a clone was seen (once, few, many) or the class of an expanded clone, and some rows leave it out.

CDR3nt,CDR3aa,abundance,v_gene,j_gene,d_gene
TGTGCCAGCAGCTTTCCGAACGACAGGGGGACAGATACGCAGTATTTT,CASSFPNDRGTDTQYF,few,TRBV7-9,TRBJ2-3,TRBD1
TGTGCCAGCAGCCAAGTGGGGGGAGCAGGATCAGGCGAGCAGTACTTC,CASSQVGGAGSGEQYF,few,TRBV4-2,TRBJ2-7,.
TGCAGTGCTAGTGGGGGGGGCAATGAGCAGTTCTTC,CSASGGGNEQFF,.,TRBV20-1,TRBJ2-1,TRBD2
TGCAGCGTTGAAGTACAGGGAAGGCGTCAAGAGACCCAGTACTTC,CSVEVQGRRQETQYF,.,TRBV29-1,TRBJ2-5,.
TGTGCCAGCAGTGGACAGAAGGGCAATGAGCAGTTCTTC,CASSGQKGNEQFF,.,TRBV2,TRBJ2-1,.
TGTGCCAGCAGCCCCAGCACTAACACTGAAGCTTTCTTT,CASSPSTNTEAFF,.,TRBV3-1,TRBJ1-1,.
TGTGCCACCTCCACGGGGGTACTGAACACCGGGGAGCTGTTTTTT,CATSTGVLNTGELFF,many,TRBV15,TRBJ2-2,.
TGTGCCAGCAGTTATGGAGGTAGTTCCCAGTTCTTC,CASSYGGSSQFF,many,TRBV6-5,TRBJ2-1,.
TGTGCCATCAGTGACCCCGGACAGGGGGCTTTGAACACCATATATTTT,CAISDPGQGALNTIYF,few,TRBV10-3,TRBJ1-3,TRBD1
TGTGCCATCAGTGAGTCACAGGGCTGGGCTACCAATGAGCAGTTCTTC,CAISESQGWATNEQFF,many,TRBV10-3,TRBJ2-1,.
TGTGCCAGCAGCGTAGGGGACAGGGGGCTCCTCTACGAGCAGTACTTC,CASSVGDRGLLYEQYF,few,TRBV9,TRBJ2-7,TRBD1
TGCAGTGCTAGAGGCCCTAGCGGGAGTCTAGAGACCCAGTACTTC,CSARGPSGSLETQYF,many,TRBV20-1,TRBJ2-5,TRBD2
TGTGCCACCAGTGATCCCAACGGGGAGCTGTTTTTT,CATSDPNGELFF,many,TRBV24-1,TRBJ2-2,.
TGCAGCGTTGGACGCGTGACGTCTTTCGTTAGCACTGAAGCTTTCTTT,CSVGRVTSFVSTEAFF,.,TRBV29-1,TRBJ1-1,.
TGCGCCAGCAGCCAAGGGATTTCCGGTATAGCGGTCACCTATGAGCAGTTCTTC,CASSQGISGIAVTYEQFF,.,TRBV4-1,TRBJ2-1,.
TGCAGCGGGGGGACATTACAAGAGACCCAGTACTTC,CSGGTLQETQYF,.,TRBV29-1,TRBJ2-5,.
TGCAGTGCCCCCTCTAGGGCGCGCACTAGCGGGGGTTTTGTAGTCACAGATACGCAGTATTTT,CSAPSRARTSGGFVVTDTQYF,.,TRBV20-1,TRBJ2-3,TRBD2
TGTGCCATCAGTGAACAAGGGGAAGAGACCCAGTACTTC,CAISEQGEETQYF,.,TRBV10-3,TRBJ2-5,.
TGTGCCACCAGTGATCCCGGGACAGGGGGCTACGAGCAGTACTTC,CATSDPGTGGYEQYF,.,TRBV24-1,TRBJ2-7,TRBD1
TGTGCCAGCAGCCAATCGTTCAATGAGCAGTTCTTC,CASSQSFNEQFF,many,TRBV16,TRBJ2-1,.
TGTGCCAGCAGGCAGGACGCGGGGGGTGGTTGGGCGCAGTTCTTC,CASRQDAGGGWAQFF,many,TRBV12-3/TRBV12-4,TRBJ2-1,TRBD2
TGTGCCAGCAGCTCCAGACTAGCGGGGTACGGCGGGGAGCTGTTTTTT,CASSSRLAGYGGELFF,.,TRBV7-2,TRBJ2-2,TRBD2
TGCAGCGGGATGACCCCGGGAGGCACCGGGGAGCTGTTTTTT,CSGMTPGGTGELFF,.,TRBV20-1,TRBJ2-2,TRBD2
TGTGCCAGCAGCTGGGGGACAGGGCTGAACGAGCAGTACTTC,CASSWGTGLNEQYF,few,TRBV7-2,TRBJ2-7,TRBD1
TGTGCCAGCAGTTACAGGGTCCAGGGACTAGCGGGAGGTGGAAAGACCCAGTACTTC,CASSYRVQGLAGGGKTQYF,many,TRBV2,TRBJ2-5,TRBD2
TGCGCCAGCAGCCCTTCGGGCCTCGGGGTGACTGAAGCTTTCTTT,CASSPSGLGVTEAFF,.,TRBV5-1,TRBJ1-1,.
TGCAGCGTTCTGGGGGATGCAGATACGCAGTATTTT,CSVLGDADTQYF,many,TRBV29-1,TRBJ2-3,.
TGTGCCAGCAGCGTAGAAGGACTAGCGGAGACCCAGTACTTC,CASSVEGLAETQYF,few,TRBV9,TRBJ2-5,TRBD2
TGCAGCGTTGGAGGTTGGGACAGCACAGATACGCAGTATTTT,CSVGGWDSTDTQYF,many,TRBV29-1,TRBJ2-3,.
TGTGCCAGCAGCTTAGTATTCGAGGGTGGCGGGGAAGAGACCCAGTACTTC,CASSLVFEGGGEETQYF,.,TRBV7-9,TRBJ2-5,.
TGTGCCAGCAGCTTATTGAGTTCGTCGGCAGGGTTTTACAATGAGCAGTTCTTC,CASSLLSSSAGFYNEQFF,.,TRBV11-1,TRBJ2-1,.
TGTGCCAGCAGCCAAGGCCCGGGTCCAGCAGGGGATACGCAGTATTTT,CASSQGPGPAGDTQYF,few,TRBV14,TRBJ2-3,.
TGTGCCAGCAGCGTAGACTGGTCTGGGGCCAACGTCCTGACTTTC,CASSVDWSGANVLTF,.,TRBV9,TRBJ2-6,.
TGTGCCACCAGTGATTCCACCAGGGGATACGAGCAGTACTTC,CATSDSTRGYEQYF,.,TRBV24-1,TRBJ2-7,.
TGTGCCAGCAGCTATAGCGGTGCAGTATCCTACAATGAGCAGTTCTTC,CASSYSGAVSYNEQFF,few,TRBV7-2,TRBJ2-1,.
TGCGCCAGCAGCTCCCCCTCTCCGGGCGGGGGGACCCCCCAAGAGACCCAGTACTTC,CASSSPSPGGGTPQETQYF,.,TRBV5-1,TRBJ2-5,TRBD2
TGTGCCAGCAGCAGGGTCACCTACGAGCAGTACTTC,CASSRVTYEQYF,few,TRBV6-2/TRBV6-3,TRBJ2-7,.
TGTGCCAGCAGCCTTCTGGGTCCGGTCTCCACAGATACGCAGTATTTT,CASSLLGPVSTDTQYF,many,TRBV7-2,TRBJ2-3,.
TGTGCCAGCAGTTTAGATCTCGGGCAGGCCGCCTACGAGCAGTACTTC,CASSLDLGQAAYEQYF,.,TRBV12-3/TRBV12-4,TRBJ2-7,.
TGTACCAGCAGCCAAACGGGGGGTATCTCCTACGAGCAGTACTTC,CTSSQTGGISYEQYF,.,TRBV7-2,TRBJ2-7,TRBD2
TGTGCCAGCAGTGACCTACTAGCGGGAGGGCCGGGGAGCACAGATACGCAGTATTTT,CASSDLLAGGPGSTDTQYF,few,TRBV6-4,TRBJ2-3,TRBD2
TGCGCCAGCACCCGGACAGGGGCTCTGAACACTGAAGCTTTCTTT,CASTRTGALNTEAFF,.,TRBV5-1,TRBJ1-1,TRBD1
TGTGCCAGCAGCCCGACTAGCGGGGGGTTGAATACGCAGTATTTT,CASSPTSGGLNTQYF,few,TRBV27,TRBJ2-3,TRBD2
TGTGCCAGCAGTGGACTAGCGGAAGAGCAGTATTTT,CASSGLAEEQYF,few,TRBV6-5,TRBJ2-3,TRBD2